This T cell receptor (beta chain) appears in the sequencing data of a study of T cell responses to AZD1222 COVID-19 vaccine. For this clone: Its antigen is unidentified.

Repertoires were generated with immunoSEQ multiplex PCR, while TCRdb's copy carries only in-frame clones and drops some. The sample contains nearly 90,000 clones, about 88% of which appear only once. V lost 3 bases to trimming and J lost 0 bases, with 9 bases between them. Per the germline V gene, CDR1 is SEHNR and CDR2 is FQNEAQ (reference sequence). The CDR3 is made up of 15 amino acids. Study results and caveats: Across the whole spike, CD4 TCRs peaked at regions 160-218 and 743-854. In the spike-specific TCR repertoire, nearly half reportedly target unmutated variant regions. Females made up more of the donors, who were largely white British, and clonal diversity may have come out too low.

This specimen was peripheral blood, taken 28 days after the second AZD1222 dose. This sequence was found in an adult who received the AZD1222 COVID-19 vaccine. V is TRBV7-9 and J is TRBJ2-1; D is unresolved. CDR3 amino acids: CASSLAVGSYNEQFF. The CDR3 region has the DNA TGTGCCAGCAGCTTGGCGGTGGGCTCCTACAATGAGCAGTTCTTC.